This passage covers 32 T cell receptor beta chains from one sample sequenced in a study of Graves' ophthalmopathy and Graves' hyperthyroidism. Amplification of TCR beta CDR3 regions used RNA transcripts. First-round RT-PCR employed HTBI primers, with a second-round multiplex PCR after it. TCRdb reprocessed the multiplex PCR reads via MiXCR and lists one record per CDR3 protein. The sample lists 1 million to 1.3 million distinct CDR3 sequences; 35% to 40% were seen once. Material for sequencing was peripheral blood or thyroid tissue (not recorded which). These receptors were taken from an adult man with Graves' hyperthyroidism.

The V call is TRBV3-1, the J call TRBJ2-5; 8 bases match TRBD1. With V trimmed by 6 bases and J by 2 bases, 8 bases remained unmatched. This CDR3 region has 15 residues. In germline, CDR1 is LGHDT, CDR2 YNNKEL (reference sequence). The CDR3 reads CASRSTGDRQETQYF. Written as DNA, the CDR3 is TGTGCCAGCAGATCGACAGGGGACAGGCAAGAGACCCAGTACTTC.

The gene calls are TRBV7-8 and TRBJ1-5, with D possibly matching TRBD1 (6 bases). The germline V gene encodes CDR1 SGHVS and CDR2 FQNEAQ. The CDR3 sequence is 17 residues long. V was shortened by 5 bases and J by 0 bases, with 17 bases between the two germline ends. CDR3 DNA: TGTGCCAGCAGCCGCCTTATAGGGGGTTATAGCAATCAGCCCCAGCATTTT. This codes for CASSRLIGGYSNQPQHF.

With regard to this clonotype: A read error is possible here, since a much larger clone lies one base away. This chain joins TRBV4-2 and TRBJ2-5, with D unresolved. Germline CDR1 is LGHNA and CDR2 is YNFKEQ. The CDR3 is 16 residues long. The chain's CDR3 is CANSQSWVSIRETQYF. The CDR3 bases are TGTGCCAACAGCCAAAGCTGGGTTTCTATCCGAGAGACCCAGTACTTC.

This clonotype was counted only a few times. V gene TRBV5-5 combines with J gene TRBJ1-1; D gene uncertain. The CDR3 sequence is 15 residues long. Trimming left V 4 bases short and J 0 bases short, with 13 bases between. Germline-derived CDR1 and CDR2 are SGHKS and YYEKEE (reference sequence). CDR3 sequence reads: CASSISVTMNTEAFF. The CDR3 nucleotides are TGTGCCAGCAGCATCTCGGTGACCATGAACACTGAAGCTTTCTTT.

The rearrangement joins TRBV7-2 to TRBJ1-6, with D hard to call. With 3 bases removed from V and 10 bases from J, the gap between germline ends came to 16 bases. The CDR3 is 15 amino acids. Looked up from germline, CDR1 is SGHTA and CDR2 is FQGNSA. CDR3: CASSLGSREGSPLHF. The CDR3 coding sequence is TGTGCCAGCAGCTTGGGATCCCGGGAGGGATCACCCCTCCACTTT.

There are a few counts of this clonotype. An end of the junction differs from the germline gene, which may be a read error. V and J are TRBV10-1 and TRBJ2-2; maybe TRBD1 (6 bases). This CDR3 is 15 amino acids long. Germline V gene lookup returns CDR1 WNHNN and CDR2 SYGVQD (reference sequence). CDR3 loop: CAIIVPGQNTGELFF. DNA of the CDR3: TGTGCCATCATTGTCCCGGGACAAAACACCGGGGAGCTGTTTTTT.

There are a few counts of this clonotype. The rearrangement joins TRBV11-2 to TRBJ1-5, with D hard to call. V lost 6 bases, J lost 2 bases, and 14 bases lay in between. CDR1 SGHAT and CDR2 FQNNGV come from the germline V gene. This CDR3 region has 15 residues. CDR3 nucleotide sequence: TGTGCCAGCAGTGAACAGCCGGGAGGCAATCAGCCCCAGCATTTT. This sequence encodes CASSEQPGGNQPQHF.

This clonotype was found many times. The chain links TRBV19 to TRBJ2-7, with D perhaps matching TRBD1 (5 bases). V shed 4 bases and J shed 4 bases, with 8 bases lying between them. The CDR3 is 12 amino acids. Germline assignment: CDR1 LNHDA and CDR2 SQIVND (reference sequence). In nucleotides, the CDR3 is TGTGCCAGTAGTAACAGGTTGTACGAGCAGTACTTC. Its protein is CASSNRLYEQYF. The complete variable domain, with remaining parts taken from reference TRBV19 and TRBJ2-7, reads DGGITQSPKYLFRKEGQNVTLSCEQNLNHDAMYWYRQDPGQGLRLIYYSQIVNDFQKGDIAEGYSVSREKKESFPLTVTSAQKNPTAFYLCASSNRLYEQYFGPGTRLTVT.

This clonotype was seen a few times. The V gene is TRBV2, the J gene TRBJ2-7, with 8 bases that match TRBD2. The CDR3 loop spans 16 amino acids. V dropped 5 bases and J dropped 2; count of bases not matched to a gene: 11. CDR1 and CDR2 (germline): SNHLY, FYNNEI. CDR3 residues: CASSTAGGAGTYEQYF. CDR3 nucleotides: TGTGCCAGCAGTACCGCCGGGGGGGCCGGGACCTACGAGCAGTACTTC.

At least ten counts were recorded for this clonotype. The chain joins TRBV7-8 to TRBJ1-2; tentatively, D is TRBD1 (6 bases). V was cut by 5 bases and J by 1 base, with 14 bases left in between. CDR3 length equals 15 residues. Germline CDR1 SGHVS, CDR2 FQNEAQ. This CDR3 reads CASSPDRNSNYGYTF. As DNA, the CDR3 is TGTGCCAGCAGCCCTGACAGGAATAGTAACTATGGCTACACCTTC.

This clonotype has ten or more counts. The V call is TRBV29-1, the J call TRBJ1-1; D is ambiguous. CDR1 and CDR2 from the germline V gene are SQVTM and ANQGSEA. This CDR3 spans 14 amino acids. The ends were cut back, 1 base at V and 1 base at J, with 10 bases in the middle. The CDR3 is CSVEANPENTEAFF. CDR3 sequence (DNA): TGCAGCGTTGAAGCGAATCCCGAGAACACTGAAGCTTTCTTT.

This clonotype appeared many times. The chain has TRBV7-8 and TRBJ1-2, with D possibly matching TRBD1 (5 bases). The V gene lost 7 bases and the J gene lost 8 bases, with 20 bases spanning the gap. Per germline, CDR1 SGHVS and CDR2 FQNEAQ. This CDR3 region has 14 residues. CDR3 residues: CASTKRAGMEGYTF. Here the CDR3 DNA reads TGTGCCAGCACCAAGAGGGCAGGGATGGAAGGCTACACCTTC.

This clonotype was observed at least ten times. The gene calls are TRBV15 and TRBJ2-7; no clear D gene. This CDR3 has 14 amino acids. CDR1 is LNHNV and CDR2 is YYDKDF in the germline V gene (reference sequence). Trimming shortened V by 1 base and J by 7 bases, and 14 bases separated the two germline ends. The DNA of the CDR3 is TGTGCCACCAGCAGAGGATCCCGGGTGGAGGAGCAGTACTTC. Its protein is CATSRGSRVEEQYF.

This clonotype was detected only a few times. V usage is TRBV7-9 and J usage is TRBJ2-5; TRBD1 matches at 7 bases. The CDR3 has 14 residues. The trim removed 5 bases at V and 2 bases at J, leaving 5 bases unmatched. Germline lookup yields CDR1 SEHNR and CDR2 FQNEAQ (reference sequence). CDR3 sequence: CASSVETGQETQYF. For the CDR3, the DNA is TGTGCCAGCAGCGTTGAGACAGGGCAAGAGACCCAGTACTTC.

The J gene is TRBJ2-6, the V gene TRBV9; 9 bases fit TRBD1. Germline V CDR1 and CDR2: SGDLS, YYNGEE. The CDR3 spans 18 residues. After removal of 7 bases from V and 0 bases from J, the junction contained 11 bases not matched to a gene. CDR3 protein: CASSPLTGGTSGANVLTF. The CDR3, as DNA: TGTGCCAGCTCACCCTTGACAGGGGGAACCTCTGGGGCCAACGTCCTGACTTTC. Supplemented by reference TRBV9 and TRBJ2-6, the full variable domain reads DSGVTQTPKHLITATGQRVTLRCSPRSGDLSVYWYQQSLDQGLQFLIQYYNGEERAKGNILERFSAQQFPDLHSELNLSSLELGDSALYFCASSPLTGGTSGANVLTFGAGSRLTVL.

The V gene is TRBV7-8, the J gene TRBJ2-7; either TRBD1 or TRBD2 may supply D (5 bases each). V was pared by 7 bases and J by 8 bases, with 12 bases between. The CDR3 has 11 amino acids. Germline V gene sequence: CDR1 SGHVS, CDR2 FQNEAQ. The CDR3 DNA follows: TGTGCCAGCATTGCCGGGGCCCAGCAGTACTTC. It yields the protein CASIAGAQQYF.

Points on this clonotype: One base away lies a much larger clone, so this may be a sequencing read error. The genes are TRBV4-2 and TRBJ1-1, with D unresolved. The CDR3 is 11 residues long. Germline CDR1 is LGHNA and CDR2 is YNFKEQ. The CDR3 sequence: CASSLKTGAFF. The CDR3 DNA is TGTGCCAGCAGCTTGAAAACTGGAGCTTTCTTT.

This clonotype was picked up many times. This chain connects TRBV6-5 to TRBJ1-5; 8 nucleotides match TRBD1. Per germline, CDR1 MNHEY and CDR2 SVGAGI. V gave up 6 bases and J gave up 6 bases; unmatched junction bases: 7. The CDR3 totals 14 residues. This CDR3 is CASRRQGIGQPQHF. CDR3 DNA sequence: TGTGCCAGCAGACGACAGGGGATAGGTCAGCCCCAGCATTTT.

The genes are TRBV7-9 and TRBJ2-1; perhaps TRBD1 as D (5 bases). Per the germline V gene, CDR1 is SEHNR and CDR2 is FQNEAQ (reference sequence). The V gene lost 1 base and the J gene lost 8 bases, with 9 bases spanning the gap. The CDR3 runs 13 residues. The CDR3 spells CASSLEGVHEQFF. In nucleotides, the CDR3 is TGTGCCAGCAGCTTAGAAGGGGTCCATGAGCAGTTCTTC. Complete variable domain (other parts from reference TRBV7-9 and TRBJ2-1): DTGVSQNPRHKITKRGQNVTFRCDPISEHNRLYWYRQTLGQGPEFLTYFQNEAQLEKSRLLSDRFSAERPKGSFSTLEIQRTEQGDSAMYLCASSLEGVHEQFFGPGTRLTVL.

V and J are TRBV7-2 and TRBJ2-7, with D hard to call. Trimming removed 1 base at V and 6 bases at J, with 10 bases between. The CDR3 is made up of 13 amino acids. Germline CDR1 and CDR2: SGHTA and FQGNSA. The CDR3 region is CASSLGSSAEQYF. CDR3 sequence (DNA): TGTGCCAGCAGCTTAGGGTCGAGCGCCGAGCAGTACTTC.

This clonotype was observed many times. The genes are TRBV7-2 and TRBJ2-5; 7 bases are shared with TRBD1. With V trimmed by 3 bases and J by 4 bases, 8 bases remained unmatched. Per the germline V gene, CDR1 is SGHTA and CDR2 is FQGNSA. The CDR3 length is 15 residues. In nucleotides, the CDR3 is TGTGCCAGCAGCTTTGAGGGGGCGGATAGAGAGACCCAGTACTTC. This sequence encodes CASSFEGADRETQYF.

This clonotype turned up a few times. The chain is built from TRBV6-1 and TRBJ2-5; D is perhaps TRBD1 or TRBD2 (5 bases each). Trimming removed 6 bases from V and 3 bases from J, with 14 bases in between. Per the germline V gene, CDR1 is MNHNS and CDR2 is SASEGT. This CDR3 has 14 amino acids. The CDR3 here is CASSQAWGKETQYF. CDR3 sequence (DNA): TGTGCCAGCAGCCAAGCGTGGGGGAAAGAGACCCAGTACTTC.

This clonotype is a singleton in its sample. The chain recombines TRBV7-2 with TRBJ2-7; a possible D gene is TRBD1 (6 bases). This CDR3 spans 13 amino acids. V was trimmed by 5 bases and J by 5 bases, leaving 13 bases between them. Germline V gives CDR1 SGHTA, CDR2 FQGNSA. The CDR3 region is CASSRDNFNEQYF. The CDR3 DNA sequence: TGTGCCAGCAGCCGGGACAACTTTAACGAGCAGTACTTC.

As for this clonotype: This clone may be a read error of a much larger clone one base away. This chain uses TRBV7-9 with TRBJ1-6; no clear D. In germline, CDR1 is SEHNR, CDR2 FQNEAQ (reference sequence). Trimming removed 2 bases from V and 2 bases from J, with 10 bases in between. This CDR3 is built from 16 residues. Here the CDR3 reads CASSLLGSPYNSPLHF. CDR3 nucleotide sequence: TGTGCCAGCAGCTTATTGGGGAGCCCCTATAATTCACCCCTCCACTTT.

This clonotype was recorded many times. The chain carries TRBV11-2 and TRBJ2-7; D call uncertain. Trimming took off 5 bases at V and 7 bases at J, with 18 bases between the two ends. The germline V gene encodes CDR1 SGHAT and CDR2 FQNNGV. CDR3 length equals 14 residues. The CDR3 is CASSPTLLVEEQYF. Written as DNA, the CDR3 is TGTGCCAGCAGCCCTACCCTATTGGTTGAAGAGCAGTACTTC.

The chain uses TRBV29-1 and TRBJ1-4, with TRBD1 matching 7 bases. Germline CDR1 reads SQVTM; CDR2 reads ANQGSEA. This CDR3 has 12 amino acids. With 8 bases clipped from V and 7 bases from J, the junction kept 7 bases outside the gene matches. CDR3 loop: CSLGQGGEKLFF. For the CDR3, the DNA is TGCAGCTTAGGCCAGGGGGGTGAAAAACTGTTTTTT.

J is TRBJ2-2 and V is TRBV30; perhaps TRBD2 as D (6 bases). V was clipped by 3 bases and J by 6 bases, with 17 bases between them. The germline V gene has CDR1 GTSNPN and CDR2 SVGIG (reference sequence). This CDR3 has 15 residues. The DNA of the CDR3 is TGTGCCTGGAGGGGACTCAGAGGGGAGGCCGGGGAGCTGTTTTTT. It is translated as CAWRGLRGEAGELFF.

This sequence joins TRBV19 and TRBJ1-2; D call uncertain. CDR3 length equals 15 residues. CDR1 is LNHDA and CDR2 is SQIVND in the germline V gene (reference sequence). Trimming stripped 5 bases from V and 2 bases from J, with 15 bases between. In nucleotides, the CDR3 is TGTGCCAGTAGTCCTCGATGGAAGGCGAACTATGGCTACACCTTC. This codes for CASSPRWKANYGYTF.

This clonotype was counted at least ten times. CDR3 bases: TGCAGCGTTGAAGATCGGGGTCCGGACGAGCAGTACTTC. As protein: CSVEDRGPDEQYF. The chain uses TRBV29-1 and TRBJ2-7; a possible D gene is TRBD2 (5 bases). The CDR3 runs to 13 residues. The germline CDR1 and CDR2 sequences are SQVTM and ANQGSEA. Trimming removed 0 bases from V and 5 bases from J, with 11 bases in between.

Of note for this clonotype: A much larger clone is a single base away; this may be a read error. The V and J genes are TRBV15 and TRBJ1-3; D call uncertain. Germline V gene data show CDR1 as LNHNV and CDR2 as YYDKDF (reference sequence). Trimming shortened V by 0 bases and J by 0 bases, and 15 bases separated the two germline ends. The CDR3 runs 18 residues. The CDR3 spells CATSRDLPRGTSGNTIYF. The DNA of the CDR3 is TGTGCCACCAGCAGAGATCTCCCCCGGGGAACCTCTGGAAACACCATATATTTT.

This clonotype was seen a few times. This CDR3 is CASSTHGGPQHF. Here the CDR3 DNA reads TGTGCCAGCAGTACCCACGGCGGGCCCCAGCATTTT. The chain carries TRBV6-5 and TRBJ1-5; D is undetermined. V was cut by 5 bases and J by 9 bases, with 11 bases left in between. Germline-derived CDR1 and CDR2 are MNHEY and SVGAGI. The CDR3 has 12 residues.

The V and J genes are TRBV25-1 and TRBJ1-4, with no clear D. The CDR3 contains 15 residues. The V gene lost 6 bases and the J gene lost 2 bases, with 13 bases spanning the gap. Looked up from germline, CDR1 is MGHDK and CDR2 is SYGVNS. The CDR3 nucleotides are TGTGCCAGCAGCTCGTATGCAAGGACTAATGAAAAACTGTTTTTT. Amino acids: CASSSYARTNEKLFF.